Described below is a single T cell receptor (beta chain) sequence and its context. The V segment lost 0 bases and the J segment 6 bases; nucleotides outside the gene matches: 8. The length of the CDR3 is 16 residues. Germline CDR1 is DFQATT and CDR2 is SNEGSKA (reference sequence). The data derive from a study of T-cell reconstitution after alpha-beta-depleted transplantation in children. The TCRbeta library was prepared with unique molecular identifiers. MiXCR, applied by TCRdb to the PCR reads, yields one record per CDR3 protein. The data hold 150,000 to 250,000 distinct CDR3 sequences, with about 14% observed a single time.

The receptor comes from a human donor who donated a stem cell graft to a child with acute lymphoblastic leukemia. Sequenced material: PBMCs from the stem cell graft donor, taken from the stem cell graft. The chain uses TRBV20-1 and TRBJ2-3, with TRBD2 identical over 11 bases. The CDR3 DNA follows: TGCAGTGCTAGAGATTGGGCTAGCGGGAGGAGGGATACGCAGTATTTT. Amino acids: CSARDWASGRRDTQYF.